This T cell receptor (beta chain) was sequenced for a study of T cell changes during pregnancy in multiple sclerosis. This table comes from immunoSEQ multiplex PCR, and its TCRdb copy is limited to in-frame clones, with some not included. The sample yields under 55,000 clones, roughly nine tenths seen once. The CDR3 totals 17 residues. The germline V gene has CDR1 MGHDK and CDR2 SYGVNS. Trimming stripped 0 bases from V and 0 bases from J, with 15 bases between. This sequence originates from a female donor with multiple sclerosis, enrolled in a pregnancy study. The chain is built from TRBV25-1 and TRBJ2-7; possibly TRBD2 for D (5 bases). This specimen was CD8+ T cells from peripheral blood mononuclear cells, taken after pregnancy. CDR3 sequence: CASSEYYASRSSYEQYF. As DNA, the CDR3 is TGTGCCAGCAGTGAATATTATGCTAGCAGGAGCTCCTACGAGCAGTACTTC.